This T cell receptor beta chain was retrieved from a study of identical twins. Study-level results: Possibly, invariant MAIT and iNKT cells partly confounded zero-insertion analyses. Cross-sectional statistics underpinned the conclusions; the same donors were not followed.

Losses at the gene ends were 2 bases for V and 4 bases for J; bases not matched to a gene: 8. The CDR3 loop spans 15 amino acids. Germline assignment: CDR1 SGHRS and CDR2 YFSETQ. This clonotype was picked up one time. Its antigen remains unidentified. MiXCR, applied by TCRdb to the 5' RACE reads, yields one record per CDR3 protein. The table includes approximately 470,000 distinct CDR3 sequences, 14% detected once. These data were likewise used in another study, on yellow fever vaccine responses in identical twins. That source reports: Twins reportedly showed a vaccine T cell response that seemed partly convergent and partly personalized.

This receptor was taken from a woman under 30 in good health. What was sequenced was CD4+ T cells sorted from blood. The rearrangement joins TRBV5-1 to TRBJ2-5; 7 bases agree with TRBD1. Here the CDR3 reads CASSFTGAAAETQYF. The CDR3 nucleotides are TGCGCCAGCAGCTTTACAGGGGCGGCGGCAGAGACCCAGTACTTC.